What follows are 17 T cell receptor beta chains derived from one specimen sequenced in a study of CD8 T cells in ankylosing spondylitis. TCRdb reprocessed the 5' RACE reads via MiXCR and lists one record per CDR3 protein. The sample has around 340,000 distinct CDR3 sequences; approximately 22% are singletons. The specimen sequenced was blood, either unsorted or a sorted T cell fraction (not recorded which). Receptor source: a male donor with ankylosing spondylitis or in good health (not recorded which).

The sample holds a few counts of this clonotype. The chain uses TRBV21-1 and TRBJ2-3; TRBD1, the table's D call, was not compared with the DNA. TRBV21-1 is a documented pseudogene. The CDR3 is 14 residues long. The CDR3 reads CATGDGGAVDTQYF. CDR3 sequence (DNA): TGTGCCACCGGCGACGGGGGGGCTGTAGATACGCAGTATTTT.

In its sample, this clonotype was seen a few times. This chain joins TRBV4-2 and TRBJ2-2; D is uncertain. The germline V and J ends were trimmed by 1 base and 1 base, with 10 bases remaining between them. Germline CDR1 and CDR2: LGHNA and YNFKEQ. The CDR3 spans 16 residues. The CDR3 DNA sequence: TGTGCCAGCAGCCAAGGCTACCAGATGAACACCGGGGAGCTGTTTTTT. It translates to CASSQGYQMNTGELFF.

This clonotype has only a few counts. The chain combines TRBV12-3 or TRBV12-4 with TRBJ2-3; possibly TRBD1 for D (6 bases). The CDR3 loop spans 16 amino acids. V lost 3 bases, J lost 0 bases, and 13 bases lay in between. The CDR3 here is CASSLMGALSTDTQYF. The CDR3 DNA follows: TGTGCCAGCAGTTTGATGGGGGCGCTGAGCACAGATACGCAGTATTTT.

The rearrangement joins TRBV20-1 to TRBJ2-3; 8 bases line up with TRBD2. Germline CDR1 and CDR2: DFQATT and SNEGSKA (reference sequence). The CDR3 sequence is 18 residues long. Trimming removed 0 bases from V and 2 bases from J; junction bases left unmatched: 13. The CDR3 DNA is TGCAGTGCTAGAGATACTGGCGGGGGGTCGCCCTTCACAGATACGCAGTATTTT. Translated: CSARDTGGGSPFTDTQYF.

This clonotype has a handful of counts. CDR3 in DNA: TGCGCCAGCAGCTTCAGGGGAGTGGACACCGGGGAGCTGTTTTTT. Its protein is CASSFRGVDTGELFF. V gene TRBV5-1 combines with J gene TRBJ2-2; D may be TRBD1 (6 bases). This CDR3 contains 15 residues. Per germline, CDR1 SGHRS and CDR2 YFSETQ. The V gene lost 2 bases and the J gene lost 3 bases, with 11 bases spanning the gap.

V is TRBV4-1 and J is TRBJ1-2; D is ambiguous. Germline loops: CDR1 MGHRA, CDR2 YSYEKL. Trimming took 0 bases from V and 5 from J, leaving 10 bases between them. CDR3 size: 14 residues. Here the CDR3 DNA reads TGCGCCAGCAGCCAAGATGGGTATCGGTATGGCTACACCTTC. Translating it yields CASSQDGYRYGYTF.

J is TRBJ2-7 and V is TRBV11-2, with TRBD1 matching 7 bases. Germline trimming cut 4 bases from V and 6 bases from J; bases unmatched to any gene: 6. The CDR3 covers 13 residues. The germline V gene has CDR1 SGHAT and CDR2 FQNNGV. CDR3 sequence: CASSYGTAPEQYF. The CDR3 DNA follows: TGTGCCAGCAGCTACGGGACAGCTCCCGAGCAGTACTTC. Full variable domain (missing parts from reference TRBV11-2 and TRBJ2-7): EAGVAQSPRYKIIEKRQSVAFWCNPISGHATLYWYQQILGQGPKLLIQFQNNGVVDDSQLPKDRFSAERLKGVDSTLKIQPAKLEDSAVYLCASSYGTAPEQYFGPGTRLTVT.

The DNA of the CDR3 is TGTGCCAGCACCGACAGGGCCGCGGGGGGCTACACCTTC. Residues: CASTDRAAGGYTF. The chain has TRBV6-1 and TRBJ1-2; 7 bases are shared with TRBD1. V was clipped by 7 bases and J by 8 bases; unmatched bases: 10. There are 13 residues in the CDR3. Per germline, CDR1 MNHNS and CDR2 SASEGT.

The rearrangement joins TRBV12-3 or TRBV12-4 to TRBJ2-7; perhaps D is TRBD1 or TRBD2 (5 bases each). This CDR3 comprises 17 residues. With 3 bases removed from V and 2 bases from J, the gap between germline ends came to 20 bases. Here the CDR3 reads CASSLEQGRDPTYEQYF. CDR3 DNA: TGTGCCAGCAGTTTGGAGCAGGGTCGGGACCCTACCTACGAGCAGTACTTC.

This rearrangement joins TRBV6-1 to TRBJ2-5; TRBD2 is a possible D gene (6 bases). In germline, CDR1 is MNHNS, CDR2 SASEGT. The germline V and J ends were trimmed by 5 bases and 4 bases, with 17 bases remaining between them. This CDR3 is built from 15 residues. The CDR3 DNA follows: TGTGCCAGCAGTCCACCAAGGGGAGGTGGAGAGACCCAGTACTTC. This translates into CASSPPRGGGETQYF.

V is TRBV11-2 and J is TRBJ2-1; 10 bases match TRBD2. The V gene end was trimmed by 3 bases and the J gene end by 2 bases; junction bases not matched to a gene: 4. The CDR3 extends over 16 amino acids. Germline loops: CDR1 SGHAT, CDR2 FQNNGV. The CDR3 nucleotides read TGTGCCAGCAGCTTCCATACTAGCGGGGCCTACAATGAGCAGTTCTTC. Amino acid sequence: CASSFHTSGAYNEQFF.

The J gene is TRBJ2-7, the V gene TRBV12-3 or TRBV12-4, with D possibly matching TRBD1 (5 bases). V was clipped by 6 bases and J by 3 bases, with 18 bases between them. This CDR3 spans 15 amino acids. Here the CDR3 DNA reads TGTGCCAGCAGCTCTAGTCAGGGCCAAGACTACGAGCAGTACTTC. Its translation: CASSSSQGQDYEQYF.

This clonotype was seen ten or more times. This chain joins TRBV6-4 and TRBJ2-3; D may be TRBD1 (6 bases). From germline, CDR1 is MRHNA and CDR2 SNTAGT. The CDR3 totals 13 residues. V shed 4 bases and J shed 1 base, with 6 bases lying between them. The CDR3 DNA is TGTGCCAGCAGTGGACAGGGCACAGATACGCAGTATTTT. It translates to CASSGQGTDTQYF.

The chain employs TRBV4-1 and TRBJ2-1; D unresolved. Germline V CDR1 and CDR2: MGHRA, YSYEKL. This CDR3 is 15 amino acids long. V lost 2 bases and J 6 bases, leaving 14 bases between the germline ends. CDR3 sequence (DNA): TGCGCCAGCAGCCAAATACAAGGGTTTGGCAATGAGCAGTTCTTC. Amino acid sequence: CASSQIQGFGNEQFF.

V is TRBV6-4 and J is TRBJ2-3; 11 nucleotides match TRBD2. Germline V gene lookup returns CDR1 MRHNA and CDR2 SNTAGT. The CDR3 has 16 residues. V shed 1 base and J 2 bases; nucleotides not matched to a gene: 2. The CDR3 region is CASSDLAGGPTDTQYF. CDR3 DNA: TGTGCCAGCAGTGACTTAGCGGGGGGGCCCACAGATACGCAGTATTTT.

V and J are TRBV9 and TRBJ2-3; D might be TRBD1 or TRBD2, each matching 6 bases. The CDR3 covers 16 residues. The V end lost 4 bases, the J end lost 5 bases, and 20 bases lay between the germline ends. Germline-derived CDR1 and CDR2 are SGDLS and YYNGEE. The CDR3 is CASSRWGRGARDTQYF. CDR3 DNA: TGTGCCAGCAGCAGGTGGGGGCGGGGCGCCAGAGATACGCAGTATTTT.

The chain combines TRBV29-1 with TRBJ2-2, with TRBD1 matching over 8 bases. The junction had 8 bases not matched to a gene; V was cut back by 6 bases and J by 5 bases. Germline CDR1 and CDR2: SQVTM and ANQGSEA. The CDR3 extends over 14 amino acids. The CDR3 protein is CSVVQGVGTGELFF. The CDR3 DNA is TGCAGCGTAGTACAGGGGGTAGGGACCGGGGAGCTGTTTTTT.